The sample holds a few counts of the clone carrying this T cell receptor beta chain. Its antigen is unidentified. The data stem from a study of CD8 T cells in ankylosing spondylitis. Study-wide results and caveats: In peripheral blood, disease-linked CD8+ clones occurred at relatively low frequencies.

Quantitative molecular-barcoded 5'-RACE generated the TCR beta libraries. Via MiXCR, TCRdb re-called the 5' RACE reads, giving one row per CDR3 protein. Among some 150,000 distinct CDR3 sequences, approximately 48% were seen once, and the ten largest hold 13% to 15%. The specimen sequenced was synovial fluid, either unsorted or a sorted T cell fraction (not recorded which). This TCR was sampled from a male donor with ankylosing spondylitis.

CDR3 DNA sequence: TGTGCCAGCAGTTCCGTCCTTCCCTCCTACGAGCAGTACTTC. Protein: CASSSVLPSYEQYF. The chain links TRBV27 to TRBJ2-7; D uncertain. CDR3 size: 14 residues. V was cut by 4 bases and J by 0 bases, with 10 bases left in between. Germline assignment: CDR1 MNHEY and CDR2 SMNVEV (reference sequence).